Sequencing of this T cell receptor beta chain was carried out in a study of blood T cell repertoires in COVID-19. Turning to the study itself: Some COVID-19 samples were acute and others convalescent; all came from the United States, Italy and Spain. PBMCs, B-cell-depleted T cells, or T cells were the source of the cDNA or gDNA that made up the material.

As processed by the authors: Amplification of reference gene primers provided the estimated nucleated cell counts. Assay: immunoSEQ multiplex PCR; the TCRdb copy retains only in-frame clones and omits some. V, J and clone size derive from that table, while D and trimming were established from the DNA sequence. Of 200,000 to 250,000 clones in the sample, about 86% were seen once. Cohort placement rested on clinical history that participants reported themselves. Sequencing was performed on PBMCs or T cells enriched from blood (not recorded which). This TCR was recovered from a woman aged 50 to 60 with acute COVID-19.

The CDR3 nucleotides are TGTGCCAGCAGCTTAGCCCGACAGGGTGGCACAGATACGCAGTATTTT. It is translated as CASSLARQGGTDTQYF. The chain has TRBV7-9 and TRBJ2-3; 7 bases fit TRBD1. Unmatched junction bases numbered 4, after V lost 0 bases and J lost 1 base. There are 16 residues in the CDR3. Germline-derived CDR1 and CDR2 are SEHNR and FQNEAQ (reference sequence).